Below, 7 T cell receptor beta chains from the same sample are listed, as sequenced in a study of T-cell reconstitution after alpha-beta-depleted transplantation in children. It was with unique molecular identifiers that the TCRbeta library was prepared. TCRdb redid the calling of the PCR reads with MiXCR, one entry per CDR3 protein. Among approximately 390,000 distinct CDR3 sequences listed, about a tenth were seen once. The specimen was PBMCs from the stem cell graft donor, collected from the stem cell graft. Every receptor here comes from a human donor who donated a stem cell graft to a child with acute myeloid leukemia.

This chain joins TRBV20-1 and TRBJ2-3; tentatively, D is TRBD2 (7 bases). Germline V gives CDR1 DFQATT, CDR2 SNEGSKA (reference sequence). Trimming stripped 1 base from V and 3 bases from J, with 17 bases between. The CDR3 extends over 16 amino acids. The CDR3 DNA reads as TGCAGTGCTAGAGTGGTCGGGGGGCATCCGACAGATACGCAGTATTTT. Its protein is CSARVVGGHPTDTQYF.

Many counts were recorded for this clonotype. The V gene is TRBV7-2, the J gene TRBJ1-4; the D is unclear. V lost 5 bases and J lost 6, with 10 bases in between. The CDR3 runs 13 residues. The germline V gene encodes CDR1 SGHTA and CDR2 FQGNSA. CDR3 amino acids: CASSKGIYEKLFF. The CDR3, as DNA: TGTGCCAGCAGCAAGGGTATTTATGAAAAACTGTTTTTT.

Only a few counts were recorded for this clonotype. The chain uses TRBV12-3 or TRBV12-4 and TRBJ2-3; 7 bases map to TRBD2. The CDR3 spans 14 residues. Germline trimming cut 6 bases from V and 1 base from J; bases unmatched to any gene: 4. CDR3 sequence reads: CASRLGGGTDTQYF. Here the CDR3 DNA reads TGTGCCAGCAGGCTTGGGGGGGGCACAGATACGCAGTATTTT.

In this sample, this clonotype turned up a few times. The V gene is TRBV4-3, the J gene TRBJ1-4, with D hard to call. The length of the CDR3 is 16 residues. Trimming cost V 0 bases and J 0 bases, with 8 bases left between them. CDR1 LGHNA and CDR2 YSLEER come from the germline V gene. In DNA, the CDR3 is TGCGCCAGCAGCCAAGACTCGGCTGCAACTAATGAAAAACTGTTTTTT. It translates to CASSQDSAATNEKLFF.

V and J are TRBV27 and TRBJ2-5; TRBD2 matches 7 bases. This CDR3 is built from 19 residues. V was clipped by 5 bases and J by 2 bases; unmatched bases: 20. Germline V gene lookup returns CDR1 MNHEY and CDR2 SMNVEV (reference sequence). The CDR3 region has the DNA TGTGCCAGCAGTCCGACAATGACCAGACCGGTCGGGGGGCAAGAGACCCAGTACTTC. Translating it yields CASSPTMTRPVGGQETQYF.

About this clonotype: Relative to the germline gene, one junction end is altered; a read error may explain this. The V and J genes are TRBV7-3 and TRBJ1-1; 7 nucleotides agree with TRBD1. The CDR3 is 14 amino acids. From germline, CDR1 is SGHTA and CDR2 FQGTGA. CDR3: CTSSFNTGDTEAFF. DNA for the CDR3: TGTACCAGCAGCTTCAATACAGGGGATACTGAAGCTTTCTTT.

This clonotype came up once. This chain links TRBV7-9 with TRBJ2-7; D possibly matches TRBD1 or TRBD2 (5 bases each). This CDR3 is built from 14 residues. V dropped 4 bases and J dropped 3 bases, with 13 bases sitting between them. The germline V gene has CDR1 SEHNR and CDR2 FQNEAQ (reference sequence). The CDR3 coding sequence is TGTGCCAGCAGCTCCTGGGTGGGGGTCTACGAGCAGTACTTC. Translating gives CASSSWVGVYEQYF.